This T cell receptor (beta chain) appears in the sequencing data of a study of blood T cells in healthy people across ages. Whole-study results and caveats: It was the long-lived donors that had more naive CD4+ cells and higher diversity than aged donors.

With respect to this clonotype: Its antigen is not known.

Each sample yielded at least 6.5 million isolated PBMCs. With a J-beta primer mix and a sample-barcoded 5' primer, a second PCR ran about 7 to 11 cycles. MiXCR, run by TCRdb on the 5' RACE reads, gives a single entry per CDR3 protein. The sample includes roughly 1,500,000 distinct CDR3 sequences, 34% of them seen just once. Trimming removed 4 bases at V and 10 bases at J, with 23 bases between. This CDR3 is 15 amino acids long. Germline-derived CDR1 and CDR2 are SEHNR and FQNEAQ (reference sequence). The genes are TRBV7-9 and TRBJ2-7; D ambiguous. This clonotype was sampled from a woman in her thirties in good health. Sequencing used blood. The DNA for the CDR3 is TGTGCCAGCAGCTCAGTTTATAGTGGGTCATCCGCCCAGTACTTC. Amino acid sequence: CASSSVYSGSSAQYF.